Shown below are 26 T cell receptor beta chains from a single sample sequenced in a study of Ad26.COV2.S vaccination and SARS-CoV-2 variants. Treatment here: around 19 received Ad26.COV2.S at low or high dose, single or two shots; 5 received placebo; per-sample allocation not given. Specimen acquisition occurred on day 63 following the initial vaccine or placebo injection. The data were produced by immunoSEQ multiplex PCR, yet TCRdb's version contains in-frame clones alone and is incomplete. The sample holds about 330,000 clones, 90% seen once. The input for sequencing was peripheral blood, taken in a trial of Ad26.COV2.S vaccine versus placebo. The receptors shown here come from a person aged 18-60 years who received the Ad26.COV2.S COVID-19 vaccine or a placebo.

This clone was observed a single time. The V call is TRBV19, the J call TRBJ2-1; D is unclear. Germline loops: CDR1 LNHDA, CDR2 SQIVND (reference sequence). Trimming removed 8 bases at V and 0 bases at J, with 11 bases between. The CDR3 is 14 amino acids. The CDR3 is CASRTVSSYNEQFF. The CDR3, as DNA: TGTGCCAGTCGAACGGTTAGCTCCTACAATGAGCAGTTCTTC.

DNA of the CDR3: TGTGCCAGCTCACCCTCGACAGGGATGAACACTGAAGCTTTCTTT. This translates into CASSPSTGMNTEAFF. The rearrangement uses TRBV18 and TRBJ1-1; 7 bases fit TRBD1. Germline V gives CDR1 KGHSH, CDR2 LQKENI. V was pared by 3 bases and J by 0 bases, with 4 bases of the junction left unmatched. This CDR3 is 15 amino acids long.

The genes are TRBV6-1 and TRBJ1-5, with 7 bases matching TRBD1. Germline V gene sequence: CDR1 MNHNS, CDR2 SASEGT. The CDR3 consists of 17 residues. The trim removed 2 bases at V and 0 bases at J, leaving 7 bases unmatched. Here the CDR3 DNA reads TGTGCCAGCAGTGAAAGGGAGGACAGGTATAGCAATCAGCCCCAGCATTTT. This sequence encodes CASSEREDRYSNQPQHF.

The chain employs TRBV6-5 and TRBJ1-2; tentatively, D is TRBD1 (6 bases). CDR1 is MNHEY and CDR2 is SVGAGI in the germline V gene. V dropped 7 bases and J dropped 5 bases, with 14 bases sitting between them. The CDR3 sequence is 13 residues long. The CDR3 coding sequence is TGTGCCAGCAACGGAGACAGGACGTATGGCTACACCTTC. This translates into CASNGDRTYGYTF.

The chain links TRBV5-1 to TRBJ1-4, with 10 bases that match TRBD1. The CDR3 consists of 14 residues. CDR1 is SGHRS, CDR2 YFSETQ, per germline. The junction had 4 bases not matched to a gene; V was cut back by 4 bases and J by 7 bases. The CDR3 DNA sequence: TGCGCCAGCAGCGTAGGGACAGGGGCTGAAAAACTGTTTTTT. Translation gives CASSVGTGAEKLFF.

V and J are TRBV2 and TRBJ1-2, with D maybe TRBD1 (5 bases). Germline values: CDR1 SNHLY, CDR2 FYNNEI. The CDR3 contains 15 residues. Deletions cut 4 bases from V and 1 base from J, with 13 bases between. The CDR3 DNA follows: TGTGCCAGCAGTGGTCCAACAGGAGATAACTATGGCTACACCTTC. Protein product: CASSGPTGDNYGYTF.

The chain has TRBV11-2 and TRBJ1-1; a possible D gene is TRBD1 (6 bases). The germline V and J ends were trimmed by 5 bases and 6 bases, with 28 bases remaining between them. The CDR3 sequence is 18 residues long. Germline values: CDR1 SGHAT, CDR2 FQNNGV. CDR3 sequence: CASSKRPRGGRFHAEAFF. The CDR3 nucleotides read TGTGCCAGCAGCAAACGTCCGCGGGGGGGCCGGTTCCATGCTGAAGCTTTCTTT.

V and J are TRBV27 and TRBJ1-6; a weak D match, TRBD1 (5 bases). Looked up from germline, CDR1 is MNHEY and CDR2 is SMNVEV (reference sequence). The CDR3 length is 14 residues. The V end lost 3 bases, the J end lost 12 bases, and 15 bases lay between the germline ends. The CDR3 region has the DNA TGTGCCAGCAGTTTTTCAGAACAGGCGCGACCCCTCCACTTT. Translated, it gives CASSFSEQARPLHF.

The genes are TRBV6-1 and TRBJ1-5; D perhaps matches TRBD1 (5 bases). The CDR3 covers 15 residues. V gave up 2 bases and J gave up 9 bases, with 17 bases separating them. Germline V CDR1 and CDR2: MNHNS, SASEGT. CDR3 sequence: CASSERGAQSLPQHF. For the CDR3, the DNA is TGTGCCAGCAGTGAAAGAGGGGCGCAATCCTTGCCCCAGCATTTT.

The genes are TRBV11-2 and TRBJ2-3, with a weak D call TRBD2 (6 bases). There are 16 residues in the CDR3. CDR1 and CDR2 (germline): SGHAT, FQNNGV. V dropped 1 base and J dropped 2 bases, with 13 bases sitting between them. The CDR3 is CASSLVWAGYTDTQYF. The CDR3 nucleotides read TGTGCCAGCAGCTTAGTGTGGGCGGGGTACACAGATACGCAGTATTTT.

The chain employs TRBV4-3 and TRBJ1-5, with 7 bases aligning to TRBD1. The CDR3 extends over 13 amino acids. Germline assignment: CDR1 LGHNA and CDR2 YSLEER. The V segment lost 5 bases and the J segment 6 bases; nucleotides outside the gene matches: 4. CDR3 loop: CASSRGLSQPQHF. CDR3 DNA: TGCGCCAGCAGCAGGGGGCTGAGTCAGCCCCAGCATTTT.

The chain links TRBV18 to TRBJ1-2, with 10 positions matching TRBD1. The germline V gene has CDR1 KGHSH and CDR2 LQKENI. V gave up 6 bases and J gave up 5 bases; unmatched junction bases: 12. This CDR3 comprises 16 residues. The CDR3: CASSTGRTGGSYGYTF. CDR3 coding DNA: TGTGCCAGCTCGACAGGTCGGACAGGGGGGTCTTATGGCTACACCTTC.

The chain recombines TRBV5-1 with TRBJ1-1; 7 nucleotides align to TRBD1. The CDR3 runs 13 residues. The trim removed 5 bases at V and 8 bases at J, leaving 9 bases unmatched. Germline V gene data show CDR1 as SGHRS and CDR2 as YFSETQ. The CDR3 region has the DNA TGCGCCAGCAGGCCCGAGACAGGGACCGAAGCTTTCTTT. It specifies CASRPETGTEAFF.

This chain connects TRBV27 to TRBJ2-1, with 8 bases identical to TRBD2. Unmatched junction bases numbered 2, after V lost 4 bases and J lost 0 bases. Germline CDR1 is MNHEY and CDR2 is SMNVEV (reference sequence). The CDR3 is 15 amino acids. The CDR3 bases are TGTGCCAGCAGTTCCGGGACTAGCTCCTACAATGAGCAGTTCTTC. This translates into CASSSGTSSYNEQFF.

The chain recombines TRBV5-1 with TRBJ1-2, with D tentatively TRBD1 (5 bases). The CDR3 length is 14 residues. V lost 0 bases to trimming and J lost 7 bases, with 13 bases between them. In germline, CDR1 is SGHRS, CDR2 YFSETQ. The CDR3 is CASSLGGQGGGYTF. In DNA, the CDR3 is TGCGCCAGCAGCTTGGGAGGGCAGGGAGGTGGCTACACCTTC. Full variable domain (outside the CDR3, taken from reference TRBV5-1 and TRBJ1-2): KAGVTQTPRYLIKTRGQQVTLSCSPISGHRSVSWYQQTPGQGLQFLFEYFSETQRNKGNFPGRFSGRQFSNSRSEMNVSTLELGDSALYLCASSLGGQGGGYTFGSGTRLTVV.

The chain uses TRBV12-5 and TRBJ1-2, with a possible D match to TRBD1 (5 bases). Germline CDR1 is LGHNT and CDR2 is FRNRAP. This CDR3 contains 13 residues. Trimming took 4 bases from V and 12 from J, leaving 18 bases between them. CDR3 sequence reads: CASGSIMTALDTF. In nucleotides, the CDR3 is TGTGCTAGTGGTTCCATTATGACAGCCTTAGACACCTTC.

The chain employs TRBV6-2 or TRBV6-3 and TRBJ1-4; maybe TRBD1 (5 bases). The V gene's germline CDR1 is MNHEY and CDR2 SVGEGT. The V end was cut by 1 base, the J end by 0 bases, with 18 bases between. The length of the CDR3 is 19 residues. CDR3 sequence reads: CASSYFNWTLGATNEKLFF. DNA for the CDR3: TGTGCCAGCAGTTACTTCAATTGGACACTTGGTGCAACTAATGAAAAACTGTTTTTT.

The table lists this clone with a count of one. The chain combines TRBV10-2 with TRBJ1-4; D possibly corresponds to TRBD1 (6 bases). CDR1 is WSHSY and CDR2 is SAAADI in the germline V gene. V lost 2 bases, J lost 8 bases, and 9 bases lay in between. The CDR3 sequence is 13 residues long. This CDR3 reads CASSEQGSEKLFF. CDR3 in DNA: TGCGCCAGCAGTGAGCAGGGGAGCGAAAAACTGTTTTTT.

The chain recombines TRBV6-5 with TRBJ1-2; D possibly corresponds to TRBD1 (6 bases). The CDR3 contains 14 residues. V was trimmed by 8 bases and J by 7 bases, leaving 20 bases between them. CDR1 is MNHEY and CDR2 is SVGAGI in the germline V gene. The CDR3 is CASGIDRSGLGYTF. Here the CDR3 DNA reads TGTGCCAGCGGGATAGACAGGAGTGGGCTTGGCTACACCTTC.

The chain is built from TRBV6-6 and TRBJ2-1; D is uncertain. The V gene's germline CDR1 is MNHNY and CDR2 SVGAGI (reference sequence). The V and J ends lost 8 bases and 0 bases respectively, with 14 bases between them. The CDR3 length is 15 residues. CDR3 sequence reads: CASAPGRSSYNEQFF. The DNA of the CDR3 is TGTGCCAGCGCCCCGGGCAGGTCCTCCTACAATGAGCAGTTCTTC.

The chain has TRBV5-4 and TRBJ2-7; tentatively, D is TRBD2 (5 bases). Germline values: CDR1 SGHNT, CDR2 YYREEE (reference sequence). Trimming removed 0 bases from V and 11 bases from J, with 21 bases in between. There are 15 residues in the CDR3. The CDR3 coding sequence is TGTGCCAGCAGCTTGGGAGGGTCCTCCCCGGTTCAGGAGTACGTC. Amino acids: CASSLGGSSPVQEYV.

The J gene is TRBJ2-5, the V gene TRBV7-9, with a possible D match to TRBD1 (6 bases). Deletions cut 4 bases from V and 4 bases from J, with 13 bases between. The length of the CDR3 is 14 residues. Per the germline V gene, CDR1 is SEHNR and CDR2 is FQNEAQ (reference sequence). CDR3: CASSSPGRGETQYF. The CDR3 DNA is TGTGCCAGCAGCTCCCCTGGCAGGGGAGAGACCCAGTACTTC. Supplemented by reference TRBV7-9 and TRBJ2-5, the full variable domain reads DTGVSQNPRHKITKRGQNVTFRCDPISEHNRLYWYRQTLGQGPEFLTYFQNEAQLEKSRLLSDRFSAERPKGSFSTLEIQRTEQGDSAMYLCASSSPGRGETQYFGPGTRLLVL.

The rearrangement joins TRBV10-3 to TRBJ1-1, with 9 bases fitting TRBD1. CDR1 ENHRY and CDR2 SYGVKD come from the germline V gene. This CDR3 comprises 15 residues. The ends lost 2 bases at V and 1 base at J; junction bases unmatched: 2. The CDR3 spells CAISEPGQGNTEAFF. The DNA for the CDR3 is TGTGCCATCAGTGAGCCGGGACAGGGGAACACTGAAGCTTTCTTT.

V usage is TRBV7-9 and J usage is TRBJ1-1, with D possibly matching TRBD1 (5 bases). This CDR3 spans 16 amino acids. V was cut by 7 bases and J by 3 bases, with 21 bases left in between. Per the germline V gene, CDR1 is SEHNR and CDR2 is FQNEAQ (reference sequence). The CDR3 DNA follows: TGTGCCAGCATCTATTTAAACCAGGGTCGTCACACTGAAGCTTTCTTT. Translated: CASIYLNQGRHTEAFF.

The chain carries TRBV4-3 and TRBJ1-6, with no clear D. Trimming removed 3 bases at V and 0 bases at J, with 3 bases between. The germline gives CDR1 LGHNA, CDR2 YSLEER. The CDR3 is 14 residues long. This chain's CDR3 is CASSHGSYNSPLHF. The CDR3 DNA is TGCGCCAGCAGCCACGGCTCCTATAATTCACCCCTCCACTTT.

This clone has a single count. The rearrangement joins TRBV5-6 to TRBJ1-1, with D perhaps matching TRBD1 (6 bases). Between the trimmed V and J ends, which lost 2 bases and 1 base, there was a span of 9 bases. The germline CDR1 and CDR2 sequences are SGHDT and YYEEEE. The length of the CDR3 is 14 residues. The CDR3 region is CASSLGQQNTEAFF. The CDR3 DNA is TGTGCCAGCAGCTTAGGACAGCAGAACACTGAAGCTTTCTTT.